Only a few counts were recorded for the clone carrying this T cell receptor beta chain. Antigen unknown. The source material, RNA transcripts, was used to amplify TCR beta CDR3 regions. First-round RT-PCR of the TCR CDR3 relied on the HTBI primer set. TCRdb independently ran MiXCR on the multiplex PCR reads; one entry per CDR3 protein. This table holds 400,000 to 500,000 distinct CDR3 sequences, roughly 15% found once. The data belong to a study of T cells in Graves' hyperthyroidism and ophthalmopathy. Findings and caveats of the study: The model predicted ophthalmopathy a median roughly 6.3 months before onset.

Material: blood. This receptor was obtained from a man between 18 and 29 years old with Graves' ophthalmopathy.

As DNA, the CDR3 is TGTGCCACCAGTGATTTAGGCGGGAGGTACGGCGGGGAGCTGTTTTTT. Its protein is CATSDLGGRYGGELFF. V and J are TRBV24-1 and TRBJ2-2; 8 bases match TRBD2. Germline V CDR1 and CDR2: KGHDR, SFDVKD. The CDR3 is 16 residues long. V shed 1 base, J shed 7 bases, and the junction held 7 bases outside the gene matches.